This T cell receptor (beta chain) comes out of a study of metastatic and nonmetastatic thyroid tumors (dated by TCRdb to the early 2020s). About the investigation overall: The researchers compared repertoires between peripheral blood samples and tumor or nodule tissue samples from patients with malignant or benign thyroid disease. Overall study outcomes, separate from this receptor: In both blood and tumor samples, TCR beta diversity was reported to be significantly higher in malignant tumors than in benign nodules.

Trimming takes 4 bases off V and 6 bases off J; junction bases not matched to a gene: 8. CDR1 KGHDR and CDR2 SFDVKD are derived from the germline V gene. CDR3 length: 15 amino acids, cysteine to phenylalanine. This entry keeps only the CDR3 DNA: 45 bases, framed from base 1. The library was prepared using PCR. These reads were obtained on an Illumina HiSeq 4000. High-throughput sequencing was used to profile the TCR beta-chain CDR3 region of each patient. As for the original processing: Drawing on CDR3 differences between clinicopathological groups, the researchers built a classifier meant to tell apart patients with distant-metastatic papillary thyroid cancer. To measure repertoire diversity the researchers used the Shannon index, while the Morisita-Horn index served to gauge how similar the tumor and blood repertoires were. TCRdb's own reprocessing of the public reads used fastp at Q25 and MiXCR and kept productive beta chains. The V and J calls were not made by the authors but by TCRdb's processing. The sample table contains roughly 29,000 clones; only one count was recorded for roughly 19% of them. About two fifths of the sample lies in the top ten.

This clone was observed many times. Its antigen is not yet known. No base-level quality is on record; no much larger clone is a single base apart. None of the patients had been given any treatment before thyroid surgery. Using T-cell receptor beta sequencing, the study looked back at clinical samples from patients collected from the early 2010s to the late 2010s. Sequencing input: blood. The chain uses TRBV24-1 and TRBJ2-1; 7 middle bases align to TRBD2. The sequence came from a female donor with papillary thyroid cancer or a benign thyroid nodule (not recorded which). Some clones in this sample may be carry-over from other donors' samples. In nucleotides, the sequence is TGTGCCACCAGTGACCGAGCGGGGAGCCTCAATGAGCAGTTCTTC. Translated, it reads CATSDRAGSLNEQFF.